A selection of T cell receptor beta chains follows, all from one sample in a study of identical twins. MiXCR, applied by TCRdb to the 5' RACE reads, yields one record per CDR3 protein. The sample consists of 430,000 or so distinct CDR3 sequences, 24% of them appearing once. The sample also formed part of further work on T cells expressing NK-cell markers.

Sequencing was performed on CD4+ T cells sorted from blood. All receptors derive from a woman between 18 and 30 years old in good health. Each CDR3 is given without its conserved first and last residue.

CDR3 protein | J gene | V gene
ATSPRQGTEAF | TRBJ1-1 | TRBV15
ASSNGGTSGDTDTQY | TRBJ2-3 | TRBV21-1
ASSLLAGISYEQF | TRBJ2-1 | TRBV5-1
ASSMGTETYGYT | TRBJ1-2 | TRBV19
AFSPSYNEQF | TRBJ2-1 | TRBV30
SARGGTTNQPQH | TRBJ1-5 | TRBV20-1
SARRTGEGQAF | TRBJ1-1 | TRBV20-1
ASQRGYEQY | TRBJ2-7 | TRBV5-5
ASSKNRGRATGELF | TRBJ2-2 | TRBV2
ASSPDTLPEQY | TRBJ2-7 | TRBV7-2
ATSDLNSRGRVGDIQY | TRBJ2-4 | TRBV24-1
ASSYDSYTGELF | TRBJ2-2 | TRBV6-5
ASSQDSHGTSGYEQY | TRBJ2-7 | TRBV4-3
SVEDPRGGTGELF | TRBJ2-2 | TRBV29-1
ASSLNPGEDTQY | TRBJ2-3 | TRBV5-5
SVDSAGGATWTQY | TRBJ2-5 | TRBV29-1